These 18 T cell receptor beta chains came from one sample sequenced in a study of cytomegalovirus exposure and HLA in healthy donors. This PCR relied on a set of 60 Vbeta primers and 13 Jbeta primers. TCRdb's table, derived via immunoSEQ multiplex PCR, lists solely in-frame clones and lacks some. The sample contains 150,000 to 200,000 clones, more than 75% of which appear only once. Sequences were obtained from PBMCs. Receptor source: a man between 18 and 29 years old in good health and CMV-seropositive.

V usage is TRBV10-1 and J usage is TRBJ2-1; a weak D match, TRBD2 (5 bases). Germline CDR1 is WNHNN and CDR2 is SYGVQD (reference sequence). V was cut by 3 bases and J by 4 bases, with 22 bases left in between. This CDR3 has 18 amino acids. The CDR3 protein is CASSDAGRILAGYNEQFF. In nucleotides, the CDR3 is TGCGCCAGCAGTGATGCGGGCAGGATTCTTGCGGGTTACAATGAGCAGTTCTTC.

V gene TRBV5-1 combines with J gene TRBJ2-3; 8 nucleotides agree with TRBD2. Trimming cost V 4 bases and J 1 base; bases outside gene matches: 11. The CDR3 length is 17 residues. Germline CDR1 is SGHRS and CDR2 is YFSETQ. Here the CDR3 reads CASSPGRISGGTDTQYF. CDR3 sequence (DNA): TGCGCCAGCAGCCCTGGGAGGATTAGCGGGGGCACAGATACGCAGTATTTT. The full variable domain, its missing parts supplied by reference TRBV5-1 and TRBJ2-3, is KAGVTQTPRYLIKTRGQQVTLSCSPISGHRSVSWYQQTPGQGLQFLFEYFSETQRNKGNFPGRFSGRQFSNSRSEMNVSTLELGDSALYLCASSPGRISGGTDTQYFGPGTRLTVL.

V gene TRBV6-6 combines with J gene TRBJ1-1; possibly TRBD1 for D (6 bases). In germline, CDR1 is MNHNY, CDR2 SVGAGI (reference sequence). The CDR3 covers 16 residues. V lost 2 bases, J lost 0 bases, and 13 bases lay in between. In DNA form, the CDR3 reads TGTGCCAGCAGTTACCCGGGACACTTGGTGAACACTGAAGCTTTCTTT. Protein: CASSYPGHLVNTEAFF.

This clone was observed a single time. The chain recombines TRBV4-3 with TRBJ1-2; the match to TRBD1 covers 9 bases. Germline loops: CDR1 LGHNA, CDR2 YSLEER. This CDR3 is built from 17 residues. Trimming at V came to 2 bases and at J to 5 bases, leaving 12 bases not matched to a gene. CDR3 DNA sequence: TGCGCCAGCAGCCAATGGGACAGGGCCCATTCTGGATATGGCTACACCTTC. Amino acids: CASSQWDRAHSGYGYTF.

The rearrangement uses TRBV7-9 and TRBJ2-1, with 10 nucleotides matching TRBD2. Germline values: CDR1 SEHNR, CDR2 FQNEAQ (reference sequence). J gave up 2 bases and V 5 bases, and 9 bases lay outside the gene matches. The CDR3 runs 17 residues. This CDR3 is CASSPGPSGSPYNEQFF. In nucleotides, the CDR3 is TGTGCCAGCAGCCCTGGGCCTAGCGGGAGCCCCTACAATGAGCAGTTCTTC.

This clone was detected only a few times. CDR3: CASSPLGGANTEAFF. For the CDR3, the DNA is TGTGCCAGCTCACCATTAGGGGGGGCGAACACTGAAGCTTTCTTT. The V call is TRBV18, the J call TRBJ1-1; possibly TRBD1 for D (6 bases). Germline assignment: CDR1 KGHSH and CDR2 LQKENI. The V end was cut by 2 bases, the J end by 1 base, with 11 bases between. There are 15 residues in the CDR3. Full variable domain (remainder filled in from reference TRBV18 and TRBJ1-1): NAGVMQNPRHLVRRRGQEARLRCSPMKGHSHVYWYRQLPEEGLKFMVYLQKENIIDESGMPKERFSAEFPKEGPSILRIQQVVRGDSAAYFCASSPLGGANTEAFFGQGTRLTVV.

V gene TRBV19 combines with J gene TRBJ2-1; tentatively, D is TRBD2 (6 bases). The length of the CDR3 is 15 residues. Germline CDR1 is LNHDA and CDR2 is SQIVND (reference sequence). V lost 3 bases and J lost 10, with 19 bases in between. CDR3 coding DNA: TGTGCCAGTAGTATGATCTTGAGGGCTGGGGGGGAGCAGTTCTTC. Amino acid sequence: CASSMILRAGGEQFF.

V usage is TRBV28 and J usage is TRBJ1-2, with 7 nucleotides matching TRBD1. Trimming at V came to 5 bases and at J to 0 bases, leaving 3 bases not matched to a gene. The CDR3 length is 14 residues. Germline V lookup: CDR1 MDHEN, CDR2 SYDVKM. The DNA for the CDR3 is TGTGCCAGCAGTCGGGACAGTACTAACTATGGCTACACCTTC. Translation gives CASSRDSTNYGYTF.

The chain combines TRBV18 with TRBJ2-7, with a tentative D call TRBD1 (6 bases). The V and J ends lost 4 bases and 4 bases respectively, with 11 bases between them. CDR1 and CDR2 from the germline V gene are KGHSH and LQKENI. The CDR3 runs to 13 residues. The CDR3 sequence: CASSRDTTYEQYF. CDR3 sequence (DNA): TGTGCCAGCTCACGGGACACCACTTACGAGCAGTACTTC.

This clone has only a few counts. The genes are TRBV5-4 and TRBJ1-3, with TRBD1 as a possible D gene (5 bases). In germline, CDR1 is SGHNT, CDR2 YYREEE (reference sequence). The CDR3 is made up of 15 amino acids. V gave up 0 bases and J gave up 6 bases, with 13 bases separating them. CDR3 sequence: CASSLVSQGTNTIYF. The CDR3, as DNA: TGTGCCAGCAGCTTGGTTTCCCAGGGAACAAACACCATATATTTT.

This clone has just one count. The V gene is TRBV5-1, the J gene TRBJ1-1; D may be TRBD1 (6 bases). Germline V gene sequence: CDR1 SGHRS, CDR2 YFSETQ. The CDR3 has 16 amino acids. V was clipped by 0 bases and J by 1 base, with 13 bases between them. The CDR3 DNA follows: TGCGCCAGCAGCTTGGTGGAGGTAGGGGGGAACACTGAAGCTTTCTTT. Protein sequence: CASSLVEVGGNTEAFF.

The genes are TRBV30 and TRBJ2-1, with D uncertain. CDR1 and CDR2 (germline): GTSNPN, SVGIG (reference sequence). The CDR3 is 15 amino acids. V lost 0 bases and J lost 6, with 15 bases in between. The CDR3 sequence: CAWSVGKQLVNEQFF. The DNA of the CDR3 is TGTGCCTGGAGTGTAGGTAAACAGCTGGTCAATGAGCAGTTCTTC.

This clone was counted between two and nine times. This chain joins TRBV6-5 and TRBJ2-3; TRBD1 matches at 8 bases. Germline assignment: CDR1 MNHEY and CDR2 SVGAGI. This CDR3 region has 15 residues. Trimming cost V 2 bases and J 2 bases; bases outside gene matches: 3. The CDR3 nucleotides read TGTGCCAGCAGTTACGGACAGGGAAACACAGATACGCAGTATTTT. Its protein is CASSYGQGNTDTQYF.

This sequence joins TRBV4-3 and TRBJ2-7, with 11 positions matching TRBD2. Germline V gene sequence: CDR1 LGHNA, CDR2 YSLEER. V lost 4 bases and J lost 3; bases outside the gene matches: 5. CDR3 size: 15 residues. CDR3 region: CASSPSGGPHYEQYF. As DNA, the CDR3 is TGCGCCAGCAGCCCTAGCGGGGGGCCCCACTACGAGCAGTACTTC.

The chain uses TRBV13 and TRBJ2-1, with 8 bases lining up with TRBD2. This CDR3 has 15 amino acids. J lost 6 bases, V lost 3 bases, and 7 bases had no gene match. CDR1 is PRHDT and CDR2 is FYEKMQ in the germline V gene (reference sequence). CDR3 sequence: CASSFGTSFFNEQFF. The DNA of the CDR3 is TGTGCCAGCAGCTTCGGGACTAGTTTTTTCAATGAGCAGTTCTTC.

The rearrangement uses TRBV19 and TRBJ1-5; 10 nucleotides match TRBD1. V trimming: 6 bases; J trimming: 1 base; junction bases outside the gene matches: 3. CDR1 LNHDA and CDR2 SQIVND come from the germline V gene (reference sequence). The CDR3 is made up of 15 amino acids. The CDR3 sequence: CASRKGQGSNQPQHF. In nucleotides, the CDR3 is TGTGCCAGTAGAAAGGGACAGGGGAGCAATCAGCCCCAGCATTTT. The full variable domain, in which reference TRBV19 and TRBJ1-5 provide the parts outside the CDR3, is DGGITQSPKYLFRKEGQNVTLSCEQNLNHDAMYWYRQDPGQGLRLIYYSQIVNDFQKGDIAEGYSVSREKKESFPLTVTSAQKNPTAFYLCASRKGQGSNQPQHFGDGTRLSIL.

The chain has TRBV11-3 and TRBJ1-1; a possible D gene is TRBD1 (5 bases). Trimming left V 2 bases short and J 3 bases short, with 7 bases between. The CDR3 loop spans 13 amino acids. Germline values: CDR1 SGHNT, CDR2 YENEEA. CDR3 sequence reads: CASSLRGDTEAFF. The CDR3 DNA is TGTGCCAGCAGCTTACGGGGGGACACTGAAGCTTTCTTT.

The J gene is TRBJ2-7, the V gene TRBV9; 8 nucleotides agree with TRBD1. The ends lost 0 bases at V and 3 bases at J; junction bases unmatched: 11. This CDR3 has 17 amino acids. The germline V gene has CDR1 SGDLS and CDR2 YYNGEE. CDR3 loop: CASSVDAGGPLGYEQYF. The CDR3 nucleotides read TGTGCCAGCAGCGTAGACGCAGGGGGCCCACTCGGCTACGAGCAGTACTTC.